Listed below are T cell receptor beta chains from one sample, sequenced in a study of cytomegalovirus exposure and HLA in healthy donors. Profiling relied on immunoSEQ multiplex PCR, and the TCRdb table lists in-frame clones only, not all of them. The sample has some 96,000 clones, 75% to 80% seen once. The specimen sequenced was PBMCs. These receptors came from a female donor in good health and CMV-seronegative. CDR3s include the opening cysteine and the closing phenylalanine or tryptophan. Each record gives: D gene, V gene, clone size, J gene, CDR3 protein, CDR3 DNA. The D gene is left open where the match is weak. The listing skips clone size in some rows; elsewhere it reads once, few, many or a size class.

>TRBD2|TRBV7-9|.|TRBJ2-4
CSSSSGENIQYF
TGTTCCAGCAGTAGCGGGGAAAACATTCAGTACTTC
>TRBD1|TRBV28|.|TRBJ1-2
CASSSDRVSYGYTF
TGTGCCAGCAGTTCCGACAGGGTGAGCTATGGCTACACCTTC
>.|TRBV5-1|once|TRBJ2-3
CASSRGADTQYF
TGCGCCAGCAGCCGAGGAGCCGATACGCAGTATTTT
>.|TRBV18|.|TRBJ1-2
CASSPTGAAYGYTF
TGTGCCAGCTCACCTACAGGAGCCGCCTATGGCTACACCTTC
>.|TRBV11-2|.|TRBJ2-7
CASSQRGEQYF
TGTGCCAGCTCTCAGCGCGGCGAGCAGTACTTC
>.|TRBV19|.|TRBJ1-5
CASSIDATVNQPQHF
TGTGCCAGTAGTATAGACGCTACAGTCAATCAGCCCCAGCATTTT
>TRBD1|TRBV19|.|TRBJ1-2
CASSTYTGAYGYTF
TGTGCCAGTAGTACCTATACAGGGGCCTATGGCTACACCTTC
>TRBD1|TRBV6-1|.|TRBJ1-5
CASSPTGMQPQHF
TGTGCCAGCAGTCCGACAGGGATGCAGCCCCAGCATTTT
>TRBD2|TRBV11-2|.|TRBJ2-7
CASSLGLAVVRFEQYF
TGTGCCAGCAGCTTGGGACTAGCGGTCGTTCGGTTCGAGCAGTACTTC
>.|TRBV5-6|.|TRBJ2-6
CASSLFTAGVLTF
TGTGCCAGCAGCTTGTTCACAGCAGGAGTCCTGACTTTC
>TRBD1|TRBV29-1|.|TRBJ1-2
CSVEYRGVDGYTF
TGCAGCGTTGAGTACAGGGGGGTCGATGGCTACACCTTC
>TRBD1|TRBV28|.|TRBJ2-6
CASSLGTAGANVLTF
TGTGCCAGCAGTTTAGGGACAGCTGGGGCCAACGTCCTGACTTTC
>.|TRBV15|.|TRBJ1-1
CATSNALTGLNTEAFF
TGTGCCACCAGCAATGCCCTAACAGGGTTGAACACTGAAGCTTTCTTT
>TRBD2|TRBV4-1|few|TRBJ2-5
CASSQMAGGPGGETQYF
TGCGCCAGCAGCCAGATGGCGGGGGGACCCGGCGGGGAGACCCAGTACTTC
>.|TRBV7-9|few|TRBJ1-1
CASTDGGTEAFF
TGTGCCAGCACCGACGGGGGCACTGAAGCTTTCTTT
>TRBD2|TRBV6-5|.|TRBJ2-7
CASSIGGRYEQYF
TGTGCCAGCAGTATCGGCGGGAGGTACGAGCAGTACTTC
>TRBD1|TRBV5-1|.|TRBJ2-2
CASSDLDRVRSTGELFF
TGCGCCAGCAGCGATTTGGACAGGGTGAGGAGCACCGGGGAGCTGTTTTTT
>.|TRBV19|.|TRBJ1-2
CASSIGRRNYGYTF
TGTGCCAGTAGTATCGGGAGAAGGAACTATGGCTACACCTTC
>.|TRBV7-9|.|TRBJ1-1
CASSFDKNTEAFF
TGTGCCAGCAGCTTTGACAAGAACACTGAAGCTTTCTTT
>.|TRBV9|.|TRBJ1-2
CASSGTGLGYTF
TGTGCCAGCAGCGGCACAGGGCTTGGCTACACCTTC
>.|TRBV5-1|.|TRBJ2-7
CASRTLVSSYEQYF
TGCGCCAGCAGAACCCTGGTTAGCTCCTACGAGCAGTACTTC
>TRBD1|TRBV2|few|TRBJ1-4
CASVLQTGGELFF
TGTGCCAGCGTCCTACAAACAGGGGGAGAACTGTTTTTT
>TRBD2|TRBV7-9|once|TRBJ2-7
CASSLVRRLAAEGQYF
TGTGCCAGCAGCTTAGTGAGGCGACTAGCGGCGGAGGGGCAGTACTTC
>.|TRBV7-3|once|TRBJ2-1
CASSLNGRQGNEQFF
TGTGCCAGCAGCTTAAACGGTCGGCAGGGCAATGAGCAGTTCTTC
>.|TRBV19|.|TRBJ2-7
CASSATSRGDYEQYF
TGTGCCAGCTCCGCTACCTCCCGGGGAGACTACGAGCAGTACTTC
>TRBD2|TRBV9|.|TRBJ2-7
CASSAEAGVSYEQYF
TGTGCCAGCAGCGCTGAAGCGGGAGTTAGCTACGAGCAGTACTTC
>TRBD2|TRBV6-6|.|TRBJ2-1
CASVPGRESYNEQFF
TGTGCCAGCGTCCCTGGGCGGGAGAGTTACAATGAGCAGTTCTTC
>.|TRBV7-8|.|TRBJ2-2
CASSPRGIGGELFF
TGTGCCAGCAGCCCGAGAGGGATAGGCGGGGAGCTGTTTTTT
>TRBD2|TRBV19|.|TRBJ2-7
CASKGTSGNLNEQYF
TGTGCCAGCAAAGGGACTAGCGGGAATTTGAACGAGCAGTACTTC
>.|TRBV6-5|.|TRBJ2-3
CASSYGQGSTDTQYF
TGTGCCAGCAGTTACGGGCAGGGGAGCACAGATACGCAGTATTTT
>TRBD1|TRBV18|.|TRBJ1-3
CASSPKGAKGNTIYF
TGTGCCAGCTCACCAAAGGGGGCGAAAGGAAACACCATATATTTT
>TRBD2|TRBV7-7|.|TRBJ2-2
CASSSVTAGGLGELFF
TGTGCTAGCAGCTCTGTTACGGCGGGAGGACTCGGGGAGCTGTTTTTT
>TRBD1|TRBV9|.|TRBJ2-7
CASSPAGTGPYEQYF
TGTGCCAGCAGCCCCGCCGGGACAGGGCCCTACGAGCAGTACTTC
>TRBD1|TRBV27|.|TRBJ2-7
CASSFSRGLHEQYF
TGTGCCAGCAGTTTTTCCAGGGGGCTCCACGAGCAGTACTTC
>TRBD1|TRBV11-3|.|TRBJ2-2
CASSTGTGLGELFF
TGTGCCAGCAGCACCGGGACAGGGCTCGGGGAGCTGTTTTTT
>.|TRBV2|.|TRBJ1-2
CASSAPRGENYGYTF
TGTGCCAGCAGTGCACCCCGGGGGGAGAACTATGGCTACACCTTC
>.|TRBV5-1|.|TRBJ2-7
CASSRGGVSYEQYF
TGCGCCAGCAGCAGGGGGGGGGTCTCCTACGAGCAGTACTTC